This T cell receptor beta chain derives from a study of a mutant IDH1 vaccine in newly diagnosed glioma. Turning to the study itself: Each patient was administered eight vaccinations, scheduled in weeks 1, 3, 5, 7, 11, 15, 19 and 23. Treated patients were roughly 62% male, roughly 40% female, mean age about 41 years. General study results and limits: Of the patients, 80% to 95% had vaccine-induced immune responses.

V dropped 3 bases and J dropped 9 bases, with 10 bases sitting between them. The CDR3 consists of 12 residues. CDR1 is SGHNT and CDR2 is YYREEE in the germline V gene (reference sequence). With respect to this clone: Antigen unknown.

Time point meaning: week 11, during vaccination. The investigators gave 300 ug of mutant IDH1 20-mer peptide in each vaccine dose, together with topical imiquimod. Tumors from donors were new WHO grade 3 or 4 IDH1-mutant astrocytomas with ATRX loss. Clones were read by immunoSEQ multiplex PCR, and TCRdb kept only the in-frame ones, dropping some. The table records about 130,000 clones, roughly 77% of them present only once. The sample was PBMCs, taken from a glioma patient whose treatment included an IDH1 peptide vaccine. The receptor was isolated from a man in his forties or fifties with glioma. The chain uses TRBV5-4 and TRBJ2-1; D uncertain. The CDR3 DNA reads TGTGCCAGCAGCTCTCCCGATCTTGAGCAGTTCTTC. It yields the protein CASSSPDLEQFF.